The clone carrying this T cell receptor (beta chain) was observed many times. The antigen remains undetermined. The sample is drawn from a study of identical twins. Findings of the study overall: Those out-of-frame alpha sequences shared by twins showed an excess of low generation probability.

Trimming shortened V by 5 bases and J by 4 bases, and 12 bases separated the two germline ends. The germline gives CDR1 SEHNR, CDR2 FQNEAQ (reference sequence). The CDR3 covers 13 residues. TCRdb reprocessed the 5' RACE reads via MiXCR and lists one record per CDR3 protein. The table records 250,000 or so distinct CDR3 sequences, roughly 8.7% of them present only once. This sample also appeared in a second study, on yellow fever vaccine responses in identical twins.

The chain joins TRBV7-9 to TRBJ2-7; D is unresolved. The material sequenced was CD8+ T cells sorted from blood. The clonotype was recovered from a woman between 18 and 29 years old in good health. DNA for the CDR3: TGTGCCAGCAGCCCCCTAAGTAGATACGAGCAGTACTTC. It codes for CASSPLSRYEQYF. Combining the CDR3 with reference TRBV7-9 and TRBJ2-7 gives the whole variable domain DTGVSQNPRHKITKRGQNVTFRCDPISEHNRLYWYRQTLGQGPEFLTYFQNEAQLEKSRLLSDRFSAERPKGSFSTLEIQRTEQGDSAMYLCASSPLSRYEQYFGPGTRLTVT.